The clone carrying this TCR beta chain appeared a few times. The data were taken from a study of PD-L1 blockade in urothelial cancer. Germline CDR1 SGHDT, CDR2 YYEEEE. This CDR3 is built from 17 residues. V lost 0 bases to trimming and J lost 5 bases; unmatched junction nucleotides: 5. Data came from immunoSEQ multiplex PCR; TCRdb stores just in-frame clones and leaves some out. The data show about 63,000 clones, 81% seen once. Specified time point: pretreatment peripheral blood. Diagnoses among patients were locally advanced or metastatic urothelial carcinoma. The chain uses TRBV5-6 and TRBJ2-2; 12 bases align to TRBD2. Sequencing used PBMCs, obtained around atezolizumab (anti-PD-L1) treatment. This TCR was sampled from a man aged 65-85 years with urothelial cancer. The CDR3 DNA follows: TGTGCCAGCAGCTTGGGACTAGCGGGGGTGATGACCGGGGAGCTGTTTTTT. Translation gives CASSLGLAGVMTGELFF.